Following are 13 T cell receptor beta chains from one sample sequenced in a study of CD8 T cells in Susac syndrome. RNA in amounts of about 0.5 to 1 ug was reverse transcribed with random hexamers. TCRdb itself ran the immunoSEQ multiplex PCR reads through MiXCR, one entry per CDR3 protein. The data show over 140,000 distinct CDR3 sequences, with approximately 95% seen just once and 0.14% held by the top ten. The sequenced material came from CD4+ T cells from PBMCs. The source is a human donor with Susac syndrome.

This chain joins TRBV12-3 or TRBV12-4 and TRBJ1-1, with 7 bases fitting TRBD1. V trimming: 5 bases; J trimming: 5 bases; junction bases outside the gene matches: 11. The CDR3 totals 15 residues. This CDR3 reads CASSPLQGGSTEAFF. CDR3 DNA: TGTGCCAGCAGTCCGCTCCAGGGGGGAAGTACTGAAGCTTTCTTT.

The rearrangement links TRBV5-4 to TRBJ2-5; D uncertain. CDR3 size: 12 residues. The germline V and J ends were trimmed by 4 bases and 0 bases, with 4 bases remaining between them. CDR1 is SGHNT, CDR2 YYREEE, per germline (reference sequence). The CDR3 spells CASSGHQETQYF. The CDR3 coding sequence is TGTGCCAGCAGCGGACACCAAGAGACCCAGTACTTC.

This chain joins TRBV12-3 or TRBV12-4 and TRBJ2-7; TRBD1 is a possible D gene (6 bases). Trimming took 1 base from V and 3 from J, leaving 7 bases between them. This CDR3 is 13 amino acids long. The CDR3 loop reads CASSLGDNYEQYF. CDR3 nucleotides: TGTGCCAGCAGTTTAGGGGACAACTACGAGCAGTACTTC.

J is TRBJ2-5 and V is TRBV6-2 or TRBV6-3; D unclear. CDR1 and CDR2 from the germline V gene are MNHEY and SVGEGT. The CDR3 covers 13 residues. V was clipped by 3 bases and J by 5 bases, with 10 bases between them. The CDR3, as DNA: TGTGCCAGCAGTTATTGGGGTCAGGAGACCCAGTACTTC. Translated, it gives CASSYWGQETQYF.

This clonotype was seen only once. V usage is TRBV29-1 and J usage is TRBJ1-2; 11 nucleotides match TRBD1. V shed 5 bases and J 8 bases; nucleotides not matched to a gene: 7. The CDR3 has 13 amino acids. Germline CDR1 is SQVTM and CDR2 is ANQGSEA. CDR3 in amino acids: CSVTTGTGGGYTF. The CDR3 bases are TGCAGCGTTACTACCGGGACAGGGGGAGGCTACACCTTC.

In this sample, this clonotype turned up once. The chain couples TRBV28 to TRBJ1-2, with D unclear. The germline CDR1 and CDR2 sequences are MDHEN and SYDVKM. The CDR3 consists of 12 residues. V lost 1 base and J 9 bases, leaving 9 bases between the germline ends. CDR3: CASSLSRRSYTF. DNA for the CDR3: TGTGCCAGCAGTTTATCCCGGCGGAGCTACACCTTC.

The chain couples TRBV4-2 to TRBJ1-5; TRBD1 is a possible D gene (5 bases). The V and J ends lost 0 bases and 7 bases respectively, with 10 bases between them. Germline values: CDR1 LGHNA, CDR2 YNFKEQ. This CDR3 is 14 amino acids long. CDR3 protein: CASSQERGRQPQHF. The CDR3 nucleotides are TGTGCCAGCAGCCAAGAAAGGGGTCGGCAGCCCCAGCATTTT.

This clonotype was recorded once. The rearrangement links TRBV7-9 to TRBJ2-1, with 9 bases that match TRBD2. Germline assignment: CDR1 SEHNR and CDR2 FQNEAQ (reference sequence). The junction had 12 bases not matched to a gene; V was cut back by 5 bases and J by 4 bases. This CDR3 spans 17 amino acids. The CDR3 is CASSPRPSGAPYNEQFF. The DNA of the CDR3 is TGTGCCAGCAGCCCGCGGCCTAGCGGGGCCCCTTACAATGAGCAGTTCTTC.

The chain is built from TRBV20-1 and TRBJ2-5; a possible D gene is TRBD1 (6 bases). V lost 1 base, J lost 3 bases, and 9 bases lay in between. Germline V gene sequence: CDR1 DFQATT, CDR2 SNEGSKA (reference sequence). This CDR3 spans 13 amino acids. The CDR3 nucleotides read TGCAGTGCTAGAGTTCCAGGGGAAGAGACCCAGTACTTC. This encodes CSARVPGEETQYF.

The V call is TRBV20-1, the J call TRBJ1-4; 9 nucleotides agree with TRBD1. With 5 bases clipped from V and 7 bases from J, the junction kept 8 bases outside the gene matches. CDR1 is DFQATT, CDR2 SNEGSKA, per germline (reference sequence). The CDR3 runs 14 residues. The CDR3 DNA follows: TGCAGTGCTCGGACCGGGACAGGGACTGAAAAACTGTTTTTT. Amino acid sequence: CSARTGTGTEKLFF.

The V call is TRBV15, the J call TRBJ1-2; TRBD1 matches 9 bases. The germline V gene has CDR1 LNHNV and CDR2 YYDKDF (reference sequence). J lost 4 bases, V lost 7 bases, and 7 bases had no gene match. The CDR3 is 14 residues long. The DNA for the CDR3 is TGTGCCACCAACAAGGGACAGGGAACCTATGGCTACACCTTC. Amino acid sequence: CATNKGQGTYGYTF.

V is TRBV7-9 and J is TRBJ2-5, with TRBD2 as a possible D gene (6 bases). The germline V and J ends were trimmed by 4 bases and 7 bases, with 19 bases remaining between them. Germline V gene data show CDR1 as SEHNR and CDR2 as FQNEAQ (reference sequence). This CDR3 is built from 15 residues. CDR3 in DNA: TGTGCCAGCAGCTCGGACGGGAGCCAGTTTGTGACCCAGTACTTC. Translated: CASSSDGSQFVTQYF. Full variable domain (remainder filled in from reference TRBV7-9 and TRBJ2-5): DTGVSQNPRHKITKRGQNVTFRCDPISEHNRLYWYRQTLGQGPEFLTYFQNEAQLEKSRLLSDRFSAERPKGSFSTLEIQRTEQGDSAMYLCASSSDGSQFVTQYFGPGTRLLVL.

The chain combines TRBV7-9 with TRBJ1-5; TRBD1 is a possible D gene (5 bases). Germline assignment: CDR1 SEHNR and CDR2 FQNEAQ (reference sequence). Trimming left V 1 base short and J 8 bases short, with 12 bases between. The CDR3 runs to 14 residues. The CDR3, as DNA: TGTGCCAGCAGCTTAGGAGGGGAAGTGAAGCCCCAGCATTTT. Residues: CASSLGGEVKPQHF.